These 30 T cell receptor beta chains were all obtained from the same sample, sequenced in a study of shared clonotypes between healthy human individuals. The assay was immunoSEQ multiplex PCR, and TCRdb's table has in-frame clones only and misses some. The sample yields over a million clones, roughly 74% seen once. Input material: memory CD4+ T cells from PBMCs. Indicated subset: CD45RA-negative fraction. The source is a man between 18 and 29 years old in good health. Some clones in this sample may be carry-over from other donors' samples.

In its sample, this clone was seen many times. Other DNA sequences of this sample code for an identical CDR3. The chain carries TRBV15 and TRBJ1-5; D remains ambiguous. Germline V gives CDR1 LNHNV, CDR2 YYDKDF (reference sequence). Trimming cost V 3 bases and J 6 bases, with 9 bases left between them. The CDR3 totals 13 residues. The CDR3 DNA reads TGTGCCACCAGCAGGGGAGTAGGTCAGCCCCAGCATTTT. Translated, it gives CATSRGVGQPQHF.

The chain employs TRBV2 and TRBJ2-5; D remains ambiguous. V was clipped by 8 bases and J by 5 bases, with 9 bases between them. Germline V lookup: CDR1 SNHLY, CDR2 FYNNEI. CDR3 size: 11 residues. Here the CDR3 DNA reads TGTGCCAGCGGGATCGGGGAGACCCAGTACTTC. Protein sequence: CASGIGETQYF.

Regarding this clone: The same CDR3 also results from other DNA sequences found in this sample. CDR3 amino acids: CASSLGLEGTQYF. The CDR3 bases are TGTGCCAGCAGCCTGGGACTAGAAGGGACCCAGTACTTC. V and J are TRBV11-2 and TRBJ2-5, with 8 bases lining up with TRBD2. Germline values: CDR1 SGHAT, CDR2 FQNNGV. The J segment lost 7 bases and the V segment lost 5 bases, leaving 6 bases of the junction unmatched. The CDR3 has 13 amino acids.

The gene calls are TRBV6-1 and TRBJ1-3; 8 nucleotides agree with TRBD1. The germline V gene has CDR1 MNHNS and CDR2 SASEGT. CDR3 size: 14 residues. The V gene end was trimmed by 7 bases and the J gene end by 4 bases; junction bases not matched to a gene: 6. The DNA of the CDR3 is TGTGCCAGCATCTGGACAGGGACAGGAAACACCATATATTTT. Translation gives CASIWTGTGNTIYF.

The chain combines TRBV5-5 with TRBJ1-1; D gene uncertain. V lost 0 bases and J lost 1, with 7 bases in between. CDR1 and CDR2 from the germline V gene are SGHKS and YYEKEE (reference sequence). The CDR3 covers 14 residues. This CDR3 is CASSLVPGNTEAFF. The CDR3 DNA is TGTGCCAGCAGCTTGGTTCCAGGGAACACTGAAGCTTTCTTT. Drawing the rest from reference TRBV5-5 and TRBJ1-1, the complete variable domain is DAGVTQSPTHLIKTRGQQVTLRCSPISGHKSVSWYQQVLGQGPQFIFQYYEKEERGRGNFPDRFSARQFPNYSSELNVNALLLGDSALYLCASSLVPGNTEAFFGQGTRLTVV.

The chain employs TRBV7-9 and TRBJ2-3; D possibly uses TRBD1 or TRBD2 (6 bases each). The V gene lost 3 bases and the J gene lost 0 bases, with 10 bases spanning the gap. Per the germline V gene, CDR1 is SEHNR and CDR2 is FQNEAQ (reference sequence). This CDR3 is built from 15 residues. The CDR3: CASSFRGASTDTQYF. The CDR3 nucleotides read TGTGCCAGCAGCTTTAGGGGGGCTAGCACAGATACGCAGTATTTT.

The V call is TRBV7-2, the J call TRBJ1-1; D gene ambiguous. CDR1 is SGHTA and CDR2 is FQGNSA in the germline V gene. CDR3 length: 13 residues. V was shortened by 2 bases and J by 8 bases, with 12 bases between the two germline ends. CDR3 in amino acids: CASSLLTATEAFF. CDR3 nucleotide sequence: TGTGCCAGCAGCTTACTCACGGCTACCGAAGCTTTCTTT.

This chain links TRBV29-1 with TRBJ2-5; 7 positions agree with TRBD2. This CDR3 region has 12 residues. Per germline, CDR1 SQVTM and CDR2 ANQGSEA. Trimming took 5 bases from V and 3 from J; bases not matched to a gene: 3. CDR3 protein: CSVRGGEETQYF. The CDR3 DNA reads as TGCAGCGTTCGTGGGGGGGAAGAGACCCAGTACTTC.

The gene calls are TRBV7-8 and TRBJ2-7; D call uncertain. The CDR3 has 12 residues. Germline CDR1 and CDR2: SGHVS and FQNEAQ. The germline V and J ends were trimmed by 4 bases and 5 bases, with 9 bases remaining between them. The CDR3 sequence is CASSSGSHEQYF. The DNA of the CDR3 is TGTGCCAGCAGCTCCGGGTCCCACGAGCAGTACTTC.

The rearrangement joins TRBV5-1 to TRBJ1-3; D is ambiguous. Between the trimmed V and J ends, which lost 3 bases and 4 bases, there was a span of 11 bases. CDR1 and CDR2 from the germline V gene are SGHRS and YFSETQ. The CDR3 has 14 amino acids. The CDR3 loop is CASSSGPGGNTIYF. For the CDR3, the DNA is TGCGCCAGCAGCTCGGGCCCTGGGGGAAACACCATATATTTT.

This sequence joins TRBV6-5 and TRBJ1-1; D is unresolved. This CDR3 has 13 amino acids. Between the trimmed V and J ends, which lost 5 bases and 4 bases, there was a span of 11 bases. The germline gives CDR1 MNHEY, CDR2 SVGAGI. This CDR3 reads CASSKVVFTEAFF. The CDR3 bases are TGTGCCAGCAGTAAGGTGGTTTTCACTGAAGCTTTCTTT.

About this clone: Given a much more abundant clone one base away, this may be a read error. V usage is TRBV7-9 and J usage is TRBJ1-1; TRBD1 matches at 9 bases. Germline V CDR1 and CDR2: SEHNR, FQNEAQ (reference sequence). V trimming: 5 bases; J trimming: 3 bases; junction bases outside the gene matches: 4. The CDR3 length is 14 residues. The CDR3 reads CASSHRDRDTEAFF. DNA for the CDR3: TGTGCCAGCAGCCACCGGGACAGGGACACTGAAGCTTTCTTT.

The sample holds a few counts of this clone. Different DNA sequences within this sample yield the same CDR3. The CDR3 protein is CASSGGETQYF. Written as DNA, the CDR3 is TGTGCCAGCAGTGGCGGGGAGACCCAGTACTTC. The rearrangement uses TRBV2 and TRBJ2-5, with D possibly matching TRBD2 (5 bases). Trimming pared 4 bases from V and 5 bases from J, leaving 5 bases between. Germline V gene lookup returns CDR1 SNHLY and CDR2 FYNNEI. There are 11 residues in the CDR3.

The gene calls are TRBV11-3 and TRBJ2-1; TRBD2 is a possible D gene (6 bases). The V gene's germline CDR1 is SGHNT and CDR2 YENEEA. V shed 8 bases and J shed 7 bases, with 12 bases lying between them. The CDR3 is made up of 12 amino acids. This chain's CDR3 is CASGREPNEQFF. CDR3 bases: TGTGCCAGCGGTCGGGAGCCGAATGAGCAGTTCTTC.

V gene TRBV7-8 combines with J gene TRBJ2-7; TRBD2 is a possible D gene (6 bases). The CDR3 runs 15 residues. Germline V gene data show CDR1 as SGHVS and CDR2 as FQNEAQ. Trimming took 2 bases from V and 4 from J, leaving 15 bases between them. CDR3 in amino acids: CASSLSTRGGYEQYF. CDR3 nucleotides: TGTGCCAGCAGCTTAAGCACGAGGGGAGGTTACGAGCAGTACTTC.

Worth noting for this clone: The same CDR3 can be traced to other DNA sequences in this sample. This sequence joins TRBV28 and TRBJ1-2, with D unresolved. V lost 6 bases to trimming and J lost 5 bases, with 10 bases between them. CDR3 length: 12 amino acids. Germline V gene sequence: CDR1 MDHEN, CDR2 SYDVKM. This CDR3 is CASRPGNYGYTF. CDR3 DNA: TGTGCCAGCAGGCCCGGGAATTATGGCTACACCTTC.

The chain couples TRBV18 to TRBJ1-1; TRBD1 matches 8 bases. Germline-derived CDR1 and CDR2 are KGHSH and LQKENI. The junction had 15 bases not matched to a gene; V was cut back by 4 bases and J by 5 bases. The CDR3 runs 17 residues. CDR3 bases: TGTGCCAGCTCACGAGGTGGCACAGGGGGAAAGGGTACTGAAGCTTTCTTT. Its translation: CASSRGGTGGKGTEAFF.

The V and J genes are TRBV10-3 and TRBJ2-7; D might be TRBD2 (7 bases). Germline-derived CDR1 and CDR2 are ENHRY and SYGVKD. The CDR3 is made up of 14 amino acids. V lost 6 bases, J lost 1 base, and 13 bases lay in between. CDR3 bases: TGTGCCATCAGGCAAGGGGGGGGTTCCTACGAGCAGTACTTC. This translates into CAIRQGGGSYEQYF.

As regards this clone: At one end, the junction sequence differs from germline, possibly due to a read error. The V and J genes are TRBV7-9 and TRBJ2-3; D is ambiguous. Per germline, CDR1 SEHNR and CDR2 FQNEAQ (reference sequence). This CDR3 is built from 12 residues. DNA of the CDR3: TGTGCCAGCAGCTTAGTTAATGGACCCCCAGATTTT. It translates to CASSLVNGPPDF.

The CDR3 reads CASNGRINQPQHF. CDR3 coding DNA: TGTGCCAGCAACGGGAGAATCAATCAGCCCCAGCATTTT. J is TRBJ1-5 and V is TRBV6-1; D is unresolved. This CDR3 has 13 residues. Germline loops: CDR1 MNHNS, CDR2 SASEGT. Trimming stripped 7 bases from V and 3 bases from J, with 10 bases between.

The CDR3 protein is CASRLAGGVYEQFF. Written as DNA, the CDR3 is TGTGCCAGTAGACTAGCGGGAGGGGTATATGAGCAGTTCTTC. The chain links TRBV19 to TRBJ2-1; 13 bases line up with TRBD2. The V gene's germline CDR1 is LNHDA and CDR2 SQIVND (reference sequence). V trimming: 6 bases; J trimming: 8 bases; junction bases outside the gene matches: 4. CDR3 length equals 14 residues.

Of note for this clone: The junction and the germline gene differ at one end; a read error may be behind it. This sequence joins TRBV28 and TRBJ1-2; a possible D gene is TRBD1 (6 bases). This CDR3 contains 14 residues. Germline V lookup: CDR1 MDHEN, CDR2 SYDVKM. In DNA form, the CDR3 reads TGTGCCAGCAGTTCCCCCCTCGAGGTGGGGGCCTGCGCCTTC. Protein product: CASSSPLEVGACAF.

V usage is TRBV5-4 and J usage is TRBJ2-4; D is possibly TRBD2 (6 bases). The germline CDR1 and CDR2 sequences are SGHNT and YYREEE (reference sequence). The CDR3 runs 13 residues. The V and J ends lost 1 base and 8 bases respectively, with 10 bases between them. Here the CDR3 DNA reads TGTGCCAGCAGCTTGTTGCGGGAAGACATTCAGTACTTC. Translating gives CASSLLREDIQYF.

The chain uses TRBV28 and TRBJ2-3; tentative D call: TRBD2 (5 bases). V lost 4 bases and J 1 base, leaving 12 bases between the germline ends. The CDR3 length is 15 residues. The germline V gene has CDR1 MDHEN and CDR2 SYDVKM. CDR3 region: CASSSSGWGTDTQYF. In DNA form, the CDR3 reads TGTGCCAGCAGTTCGAGCGGATGGGGCACAGATACGCAGTATTTT. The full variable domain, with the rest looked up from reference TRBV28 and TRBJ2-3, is DVKVTQSSRYLVKRTGEKVFLECVQDMDHENMFWYRQDPGLGLRLIYFSYDVKMKEKGDIPEGYSVSREKKERFSLILESASTNQTSMYLCASSSSGWGTDTQYFGPGTRLTVL.

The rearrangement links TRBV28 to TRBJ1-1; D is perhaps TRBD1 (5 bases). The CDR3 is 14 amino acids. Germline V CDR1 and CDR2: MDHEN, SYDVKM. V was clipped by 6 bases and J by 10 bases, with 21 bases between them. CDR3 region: CASSPGGKGSGAFF. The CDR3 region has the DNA TGTGCCAGCAGCCCCGGAGGGAAGGGGTCCGGAGCTTTCTTT.

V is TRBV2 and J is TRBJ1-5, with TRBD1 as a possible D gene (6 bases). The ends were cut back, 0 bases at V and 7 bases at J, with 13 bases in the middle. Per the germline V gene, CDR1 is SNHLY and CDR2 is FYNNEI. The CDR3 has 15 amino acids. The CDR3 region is CASSEALGGGQPQHF. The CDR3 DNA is TGTGCCAGCAGTGAAGCGCTCGGGGGCGGACAGCCCCAGCATTTT.

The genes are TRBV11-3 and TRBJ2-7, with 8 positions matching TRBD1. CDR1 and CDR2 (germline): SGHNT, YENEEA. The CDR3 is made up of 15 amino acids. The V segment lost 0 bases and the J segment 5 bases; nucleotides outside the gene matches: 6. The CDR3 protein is CASSLEGRGPHEQYF. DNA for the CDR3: TGTGCCAGCAGCTTAGAGGGCAGGGGGCCGCACGAGCAGTACTTC.

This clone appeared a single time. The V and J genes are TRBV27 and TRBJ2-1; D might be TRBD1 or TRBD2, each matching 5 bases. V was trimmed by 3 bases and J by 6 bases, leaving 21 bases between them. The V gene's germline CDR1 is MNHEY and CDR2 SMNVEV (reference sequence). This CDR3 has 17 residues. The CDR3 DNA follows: TGTGCCAGCAGTTTCCTTAGGGGTTCCTTAGCGAGCAATGAGCAGTTCTTC. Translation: CASSFLRGSLASNEQFF.

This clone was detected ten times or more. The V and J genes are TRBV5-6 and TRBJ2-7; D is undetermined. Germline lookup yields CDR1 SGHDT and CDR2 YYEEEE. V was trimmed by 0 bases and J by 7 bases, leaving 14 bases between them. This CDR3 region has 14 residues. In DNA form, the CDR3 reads TGTGCCAGCAGCTTGGGGCGTCGAGCCGGGGAGCAGTACTTC. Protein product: CASSLGRRAGEQYF.

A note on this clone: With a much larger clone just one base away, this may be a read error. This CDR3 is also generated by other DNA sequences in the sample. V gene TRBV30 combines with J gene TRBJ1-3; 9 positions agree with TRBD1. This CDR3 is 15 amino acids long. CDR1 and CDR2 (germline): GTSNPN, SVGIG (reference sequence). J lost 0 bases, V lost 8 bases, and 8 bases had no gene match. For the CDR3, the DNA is TGTGCCGCGCACAGGGGGCAGAGCTCTGGAAACACCATATATTTT. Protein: CAAHRGQSSGNTIYF.